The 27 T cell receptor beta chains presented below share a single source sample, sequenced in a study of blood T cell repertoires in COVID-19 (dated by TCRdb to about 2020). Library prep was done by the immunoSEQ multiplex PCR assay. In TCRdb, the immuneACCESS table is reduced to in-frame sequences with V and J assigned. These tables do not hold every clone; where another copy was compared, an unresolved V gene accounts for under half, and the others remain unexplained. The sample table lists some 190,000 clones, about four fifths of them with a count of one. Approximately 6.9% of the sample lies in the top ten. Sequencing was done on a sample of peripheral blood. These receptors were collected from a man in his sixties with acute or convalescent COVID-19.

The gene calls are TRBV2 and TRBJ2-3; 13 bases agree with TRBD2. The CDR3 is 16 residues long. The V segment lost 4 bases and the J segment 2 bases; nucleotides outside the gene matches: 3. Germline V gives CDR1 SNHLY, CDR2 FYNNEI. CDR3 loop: CASSVGTSGVTDTQYF. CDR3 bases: TGTGCCAGCAGTGTGGGGACTAGCGGGGTCACAGATACGCAGTATTTT.

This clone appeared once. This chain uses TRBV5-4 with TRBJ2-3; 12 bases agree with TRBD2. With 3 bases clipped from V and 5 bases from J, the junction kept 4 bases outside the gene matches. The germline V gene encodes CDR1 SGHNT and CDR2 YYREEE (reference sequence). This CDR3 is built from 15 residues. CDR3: CASSSRLAGEDTQYF. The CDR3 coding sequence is TGTGCCAGCAGCTCCCGACTAGCGGGAGAAGATACGCAGTATTTT.

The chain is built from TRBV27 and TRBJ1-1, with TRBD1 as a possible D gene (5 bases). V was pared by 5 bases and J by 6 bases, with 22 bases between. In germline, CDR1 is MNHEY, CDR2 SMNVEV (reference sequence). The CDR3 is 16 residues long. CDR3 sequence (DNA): TGTGCCAGCAGTCCAAGGGTGGCAGGGAGGAGGTCTGAAGCTTTCTTT. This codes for CASSPRVAGRRSEAFF.

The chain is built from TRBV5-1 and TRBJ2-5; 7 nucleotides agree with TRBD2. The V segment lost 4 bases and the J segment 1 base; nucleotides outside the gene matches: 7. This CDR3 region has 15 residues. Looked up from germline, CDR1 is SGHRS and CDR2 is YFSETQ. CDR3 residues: CASSESAGVQETQYF. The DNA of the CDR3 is TGCGCCAGCAGCGAATCCGCGGGGGTCCAAGAGACCCAGTACTTC.

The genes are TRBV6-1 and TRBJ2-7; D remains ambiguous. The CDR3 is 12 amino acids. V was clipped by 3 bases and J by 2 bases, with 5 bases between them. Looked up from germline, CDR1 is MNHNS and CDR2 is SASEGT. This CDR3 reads CASSDQTYEQYF. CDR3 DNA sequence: TGTGCCAGCAGTGACCAAACCTACGAGCAGTACTTC.

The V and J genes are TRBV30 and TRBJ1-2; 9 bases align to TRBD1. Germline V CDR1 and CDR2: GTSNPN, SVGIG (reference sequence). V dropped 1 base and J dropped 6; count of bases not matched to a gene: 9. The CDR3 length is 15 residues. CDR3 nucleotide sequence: TGTGCCTGGAGTGCGGGACAGGGAATCATTCATGGCTACACCTTC. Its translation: CAWSAGQGIIHGYTF.

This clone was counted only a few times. CDR3 nucleotide sequence: TGTGCCTGGAGTGGACAGGGGGCGAGTCAGCCCCAGCATTTT. Its translation: CAWSGQGASQPQHF. The J gene is TRBJ1-5, the V gene TRBV30; TRBD1 matches 10 bases. V lost 1 base and J lost 6; bases outside the gene matches: 3. CDR3 length: 14 residues. CDR1 and CDR2 (germline): GTSNPN, SVGIG (reference sequence).

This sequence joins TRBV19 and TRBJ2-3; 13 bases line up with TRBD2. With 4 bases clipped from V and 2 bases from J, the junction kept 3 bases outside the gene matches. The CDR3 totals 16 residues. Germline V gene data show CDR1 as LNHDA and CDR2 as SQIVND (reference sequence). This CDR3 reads CASSTGTSGATDTQYF. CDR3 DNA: TGTGCCAGTAGTACCGGGACTAGCGGGGCCACAGATACGCAGTATTTT.

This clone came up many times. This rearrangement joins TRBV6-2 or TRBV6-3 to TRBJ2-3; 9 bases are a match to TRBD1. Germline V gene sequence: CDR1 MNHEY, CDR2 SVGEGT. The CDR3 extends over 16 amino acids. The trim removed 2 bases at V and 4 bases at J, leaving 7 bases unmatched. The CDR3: CASSYIRTGVADTQYF. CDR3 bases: TGTGCCAGCAGTTACATCAGGACAGGGGTAGCAGATACGCAGTATTTT.

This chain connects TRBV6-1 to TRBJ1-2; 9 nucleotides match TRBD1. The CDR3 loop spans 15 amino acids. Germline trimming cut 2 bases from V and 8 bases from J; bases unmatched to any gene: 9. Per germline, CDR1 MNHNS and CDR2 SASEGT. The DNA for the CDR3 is TGTGCCAGCAGTGAACCCCCGGGACAGGGTCGGGGCTACACCTTC. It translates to CASSEPPGQGRGYTF.

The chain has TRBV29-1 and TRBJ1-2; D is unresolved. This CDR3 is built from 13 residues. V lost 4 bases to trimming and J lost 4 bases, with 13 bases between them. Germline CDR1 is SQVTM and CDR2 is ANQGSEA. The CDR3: CSVAPGRAYGYTF. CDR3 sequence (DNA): TGCAGCGTTGCCCCTGGGCGGGCCTATGGCTACACCTTC.

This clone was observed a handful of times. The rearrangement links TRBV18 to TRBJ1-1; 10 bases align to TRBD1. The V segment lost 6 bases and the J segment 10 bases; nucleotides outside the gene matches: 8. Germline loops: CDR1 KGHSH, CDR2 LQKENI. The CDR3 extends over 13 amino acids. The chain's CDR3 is CASSPDRGLVAFF. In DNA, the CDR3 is TGTGCCAGCTCGCCCGACAGGGGGCTTGTAGCTTTCTTT.

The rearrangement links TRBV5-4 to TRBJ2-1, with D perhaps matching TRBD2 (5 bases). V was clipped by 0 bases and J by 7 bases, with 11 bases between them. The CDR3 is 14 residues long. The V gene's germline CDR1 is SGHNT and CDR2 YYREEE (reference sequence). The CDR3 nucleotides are TGTGCCAGCAGCTTGGCCGCTAGCCTGAATGAGCAGTTCTTC. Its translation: CASSLAASLNEQFF.

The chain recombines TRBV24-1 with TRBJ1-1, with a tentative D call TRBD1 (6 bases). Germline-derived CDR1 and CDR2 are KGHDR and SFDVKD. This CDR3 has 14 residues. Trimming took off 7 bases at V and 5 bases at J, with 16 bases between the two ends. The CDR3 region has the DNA TGTGCCACCAGAGGCTTTTCGGGGACAACTGAAGCTTTCTTT. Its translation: CATRGFSGTTEAFF.

Here the CDR3 DNA reads TGCGCCAGCAGCTGGGACAGCACTGAAGCTTTCTTT. Translated, it gives CASSWDSTEAFF. This chain joins TRBV5-1 and TRBJ1-1, with 7 bases lining up with TRBD1. From germline, CDR1 is SGHRS and CDR2 YFSETQ. CDR3 length equals 12 residues. V dropped 3 bases and J dropped 4; count of bases not matched to a gene: 0.

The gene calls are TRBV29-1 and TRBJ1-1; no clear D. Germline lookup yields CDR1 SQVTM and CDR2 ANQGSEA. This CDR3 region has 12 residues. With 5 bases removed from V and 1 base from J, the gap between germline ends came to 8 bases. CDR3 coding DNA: TGCAGCGTTAAATCCCGGAACACTGAAGCTTTCTTT. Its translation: CSVKSRNTEAFF.

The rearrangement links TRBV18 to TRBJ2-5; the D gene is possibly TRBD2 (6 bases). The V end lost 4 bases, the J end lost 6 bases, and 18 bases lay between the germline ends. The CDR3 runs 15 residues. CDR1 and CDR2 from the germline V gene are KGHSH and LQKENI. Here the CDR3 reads CASSRRDSLGQTQYF. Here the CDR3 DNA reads TGTGCCAGCTCACGCAGGGACTCCTTGGGGCAGACCCAGTACTTC. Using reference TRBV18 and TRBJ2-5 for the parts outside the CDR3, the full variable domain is NAGVMQNPRHLVRRRGQEARLRCSPMKGHSHVYWYRQLPEEGLKFMVYLQKENIIDESGMPKERFSAEFPKEGPSILRIQQVVRGDSAAYFCASSRRDSLGQTQYFGPGTRLLVL.

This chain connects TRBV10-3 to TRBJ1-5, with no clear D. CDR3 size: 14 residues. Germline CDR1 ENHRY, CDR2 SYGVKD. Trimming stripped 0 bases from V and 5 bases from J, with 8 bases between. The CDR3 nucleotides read TGTGCCATCAGTGAGTCGGGGAGAGATCAGCCCCAGCATTTT. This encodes CAISESGRDQPQHF.

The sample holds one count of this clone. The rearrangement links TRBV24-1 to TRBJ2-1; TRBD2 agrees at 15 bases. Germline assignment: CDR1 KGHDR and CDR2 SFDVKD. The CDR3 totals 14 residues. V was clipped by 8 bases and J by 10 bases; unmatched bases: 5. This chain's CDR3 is CATTGTSGRSEQFF. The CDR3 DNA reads TGTGCCACCACGGGGACTAGCGGGAGGAGCGAGCAGTTCTTC.

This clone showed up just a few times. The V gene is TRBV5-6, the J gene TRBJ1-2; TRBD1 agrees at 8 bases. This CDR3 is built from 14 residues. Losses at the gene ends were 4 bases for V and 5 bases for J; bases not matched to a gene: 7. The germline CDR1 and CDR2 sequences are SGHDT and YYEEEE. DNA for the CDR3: TGTGCCAGCAGCCCGGACAGGGAATTTTATGGCTACACCTTC. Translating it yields CASSPDREFYGYTF.

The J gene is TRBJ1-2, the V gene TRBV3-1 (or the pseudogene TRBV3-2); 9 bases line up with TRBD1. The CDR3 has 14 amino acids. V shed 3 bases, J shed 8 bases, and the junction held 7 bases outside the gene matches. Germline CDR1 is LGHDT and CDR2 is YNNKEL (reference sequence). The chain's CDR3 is CASSQGQGRSGYTF. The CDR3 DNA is TGTGCCAGCAGCCAGGGACAGGGCAGAAGCGGCTACACCTTC.

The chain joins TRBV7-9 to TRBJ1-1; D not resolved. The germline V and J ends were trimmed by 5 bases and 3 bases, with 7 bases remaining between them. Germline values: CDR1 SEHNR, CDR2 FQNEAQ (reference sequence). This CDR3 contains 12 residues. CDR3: CASSALDTEAFF. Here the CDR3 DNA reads TGTGCCAGCAGCGCACTGGACACTGAAGCTTTCTTT.

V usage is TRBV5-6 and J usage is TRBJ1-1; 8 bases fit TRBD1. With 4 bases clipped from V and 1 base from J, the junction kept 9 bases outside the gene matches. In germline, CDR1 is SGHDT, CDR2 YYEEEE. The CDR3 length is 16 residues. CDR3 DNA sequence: TGTGCCAGCAGCATAAGCCGGGACAGGAAGAACACTGAAGCTTTCTTT. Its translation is CASSISRDRKNTEAFF. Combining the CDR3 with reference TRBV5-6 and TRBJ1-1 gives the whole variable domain DAGVTQSPTHLIKTRGQQVTLRCSPKSGHDTVSWYQQALGQGPQFIFQYYEEEERQRGNFPDRFSGHQFPNYSSELNVNALLLGDSALYLCASSISRDRKNTEAFFGQGTRLTVV.

CDR3: CASTSDSLLNYGYTF. CDR3 nucleotides: TGTGCCAGTACCTCAGACAGTCTGCTCAACTATGGCTACACCTTC. The chain employs TRBV19 and TRBJ1-2; D may be TRBD1 (5 bases). With 7 bases removed from V and 2 bases from J, the gap between germline ends came to 17 bases. Germline V gene data show CDR1 as LNHDA and CDR2 as SQIVND (reference sequence). The CDR3 length is 15 residues.

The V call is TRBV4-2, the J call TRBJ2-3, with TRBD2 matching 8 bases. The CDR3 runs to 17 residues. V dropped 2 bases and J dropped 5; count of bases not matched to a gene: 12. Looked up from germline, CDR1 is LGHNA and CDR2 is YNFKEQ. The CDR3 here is CASSQKPGGASGDTQYF. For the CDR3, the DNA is TGTGCCAGCAGCCAAAAGCCGGGGGGGGCAAGCGGAGATACGCAGTATTTT.

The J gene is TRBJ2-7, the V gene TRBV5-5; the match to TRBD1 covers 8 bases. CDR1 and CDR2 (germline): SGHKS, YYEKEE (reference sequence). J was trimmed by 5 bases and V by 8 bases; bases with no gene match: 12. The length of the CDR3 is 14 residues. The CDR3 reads CASDPGGAKDEQYF. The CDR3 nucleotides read TGTGCCAGTGACCCAGGGGGCGCTAAGGACGAGCAGTACTTC.

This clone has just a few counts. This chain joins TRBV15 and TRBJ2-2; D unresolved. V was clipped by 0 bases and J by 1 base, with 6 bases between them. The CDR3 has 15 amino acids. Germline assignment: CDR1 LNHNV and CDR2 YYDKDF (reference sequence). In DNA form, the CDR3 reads TGTGCCACCAGCAGAGATCAGGTGAACACCGGGGAGCTGTTTTTT. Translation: CATSRDQVNTGELFF.